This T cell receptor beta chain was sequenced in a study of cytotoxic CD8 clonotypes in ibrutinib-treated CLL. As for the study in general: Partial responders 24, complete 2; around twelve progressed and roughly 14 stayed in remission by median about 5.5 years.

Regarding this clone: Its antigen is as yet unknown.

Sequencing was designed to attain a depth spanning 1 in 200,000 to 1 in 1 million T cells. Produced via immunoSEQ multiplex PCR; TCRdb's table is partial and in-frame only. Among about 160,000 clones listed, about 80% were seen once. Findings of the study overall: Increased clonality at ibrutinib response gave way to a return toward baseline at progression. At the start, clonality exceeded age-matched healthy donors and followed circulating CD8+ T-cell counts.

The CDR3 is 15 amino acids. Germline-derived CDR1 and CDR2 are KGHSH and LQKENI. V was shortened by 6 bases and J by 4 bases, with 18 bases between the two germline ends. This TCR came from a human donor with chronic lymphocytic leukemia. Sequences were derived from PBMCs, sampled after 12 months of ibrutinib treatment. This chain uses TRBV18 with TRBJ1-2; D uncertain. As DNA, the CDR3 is TGTGCCAGCTCCCCTAAGATAGAGGGCTTCTATGGCTACACCTTC. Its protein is CASSPKIEGFYGYTF.